This T cell receptor (beta chain) was captured in a study of cytomegalovirus exposure and HLA in healthy donors. Study in general: Unique TCR beta sequences numbering approximately 100 million came from 150 million to 200 million T cells in an earlier analysis. Study results and limitations: Associated with cytomegalovirus, according to the listing, were some 150 TCR beta chains. The productive fraction for most TCR beta V segments was about 90% or about 30% in an earlier analysis. A later analysis reportedly identified an Asian-associated ancestry cluster as carrying fewer N-insertions than the roughly 700-donor mean.

This clone was seen once. The antigen is unknown. This CDR3 contains 14 residues. Germline V lookup: CDR1 SNHLY, CDR2 FYNNEI. With V trimmed by 5 bases and J by 2 bases, 5 bases remained unmatched. Researchers ran the PCR with 60 Vbeta and 13 Jbeta primers. Produced via immunoSEQ multiplex PCR; TCRdb's table is partial and in-frame only. This sample has tens of thousands of clones, with over 55% found just once. Input material: PBMCs. The chain has TRBV2 and TRBJ2-5, with TRBD1 identical over 7 bases. The receptor's source is a woman in her forties or fifties in good health and CMV-seropositive. The CDR3 loop is CASSSTGLQETQYF. CDR3 DNA: TGTGCCAGCAGTTCGACAGGGCTACAAGAGACCCAGTACTTC.